What follows is one T cell receptor (beta chain) and its context. This CDR3 has 13 amino acids. From germline, CDR1 is SGDLS and CDR2 YYNGEE. V lost 0 bases to trimming and J lost 9 bases, with 12 bases between them. While infection was still active, Seattle patients were enrolled and then followed longitudinally. This sample was included in a study of blood T cell repertoires in COVID-19. Study-wide context: Acute and convalescent COVID-19 specimens originated in the United States, Italy and Spain. T cells, B-cell-depleted T cells, or PBMCs provided the cDNA or gDNA that served as material.

In the authors' workflow: Reference gene primer amplification in the assay estimated nucleated cell counts. Libraries were prepared by immunoSEQ multiplex PCR; TCRdb keeps only in-frame clonotypes and omits some of them. Clonal size and the V and J genes are those of that table, whereas D and trimming came from the DNA. The table has under 400,000 clones, approximately 90% seen once. The sequencing sample was made of peripheral blood. This chain uses TRBV9 with TRBJ1-2, with D unclear. This receptor was taken from a woman aged 55-70 years with COVID-19, enrolled during active disease. Here the CDR3 reads CASSVDGRSRYTF. In nucleotides, the CDR3 is TGTGCCAGCAGCGTAGACGGTAGGAGTCGCTACACCTTC.